This T cell receptor (beta chain) was sequenced during a study of T cells in Graves' hyperthyroidism and ophthalmopathy. V was shortened by 5 bases and J by 2 bases, with 10 bases between the two germline ends. CDR3 length: 13 residues. CDR1 and CDR2 (germline): DFQATT, SNEGSKA (reference sequence). RNA transcripts gave rise to amplified TCR beta CDR3 regions. Primed by the HTBI set, a first-round RT-PCR was run on the TCR CDR3. TCRdb re-called the multiplex PCR reads with MiXCR, one entry per CDR3 protein. The repertoire holds about 360,000 distinct CDR3 sequences, under 15% seen once, with roughly 8.3% in the top ten. This clonotype has just a few counts.

This TCR was recovered from a woman between 18 and 30 years old with Graves' hyperthyroidism. The specimen was blood. The chain recombines TRBV20-1 with TRBJ2-1; D not resolved. CDR3 amino acids: CSAHATTYNEQFF. Written as DNA, the CDR3 is TGCAGTGCTCATGCTACAACCTACAATGAGCAGTTCTTC.